A selection of T cell receptor beta chains follows, all from one sample in a study of CD8 T cells in ankylosing spondylitis. MiXCR, run by TCRdb on the 5' RACE reads, gives a single entry per CDR3 protein. The sample has 750,000 to 850,000 distinct CDR3 sequences, 12% seen once; the top ten hold 0.51%. The sequencing sample was made of blood, either unsorted or a sorted T cell fraction (not recorded which). These receptors were obtained from a male donor with ankylosing spondylitis. CDR3s include the opening cysteine and the closing phenylalanine or tryptophan. Each record gives: J gene, V gene, D gene, CDR3 protein. The D gene is left open where the match is weak.

>TRBJ2-7|TRBV15|NA
CATSRTVDYEQYF
>TRBJ2-6|TRBV20-1|NA
CSATRQDQWTGANVLTF
>TRBJ1-2|TRBV4-3|NA
CASSRSYSFYGYTF
>TRBJ2-3|TRBV5-1|NA
CASSQDDGTDTQYF
>TRBJ2-7|TRBV5-1|NA
CASIDTGNSYEQYF
>TRBJ2-5|TRBV15|NA
CATSRDPAAVQETQYF
>TRBJ1-1|TRBV29-1|NA
CSVAFGNTEAFF
>TRBJ2-7|TRBV7-2|TRBD2
CASSLGGTSGRKQYF
>TRBJ2-5|TRBV5-1|NA
CASSNRERETQYF
>TRBJ2-7|TRBV10-3|NA
CAISESYREFGEQYF
>TRBJ2-5|TRBV10-2|NA
CASRRTARETQYF
>TRBJ1-2|TRBV7-2|TRBD1
CASSFGQGGYGYTF
>TRBJ2-5|TRBV4-3|NA
CASSQEGRRETQYF
>TRBJ2-7|TRBV7-2|NA
CASSLVTDYEQYF
>TRBJ1-2|TRBV5-5|NA
CASSYGGVQGGYTF
>TRBJ2-1|TRBV4-3|NA
CASSQSRPWRDLNEQFF
>TRBJ2-7|TRBV6-5|NA
CASSYSRTTYEQYF
>TRBJ2-7|TRBV20-1|TRBD2
CSASGLAGGFGEQYF
>TRBJ1-1|TRBV5-1|NA
CASSLGRDRHTEAFF
>TRBJ2-3|TRBV5-1|NA
CASSLAKPTDTQYF
>TRBJ1-2|TRBV6-2/TRBV6-3|NA
CASSYSHRGYGYTF
>TRBJ2-1|TRBV11-2|TRBD1
CASSLTGTADNEQFF
>TRBJ2-7|TRBV5-1|NA
CASSLGGLGSTFYEQYF
>TRBJ1-6|TRBV12-3/TRBV12-4|TRBD1
CASRTDQGQSPLHF
>TRBJ2-6|TRBV28|NA
CASSLPGIRGANVLTF
>TRBJ2-4|TRBV7-9|NA
CASSHGGPKNIQYF
>TRBJ2-3|TRBV5-1|NA
CASTPHSTDTQYF
>TRBJ1-1|TRBV12-3/TRBV12-4|NA
CASSLEQGSEAFF
>TRBJ2-1|TRBV15|TRBD1
CAIRRGQSNEQFF
>TRBJ2-5|TRBV15|NA
CATSWTQETQYF
>TRBJ2-5|TRBV5-4|TRBD2
CASSFGPSGRGETQYF
>TRBJ2-5|TRBV6-2/TRBV6-3|NA
CASSGGGKETQYF
>TRBJ2-7|TRBV7-3|NA
CASSQSRDIYEQYF
>TRBJ2-7|TRBV11-2|TRBD2
CASSARGASGSIAGASYEQYF
>TRBJ1-5|TRBV20-1|TRBD1
CSATRDRGNQPQHF
>TRBJ1-2|TRBV20-1|NA
CSARQGPTRGYTF
>TRBJ1-4|TRBV5-1|TRBD1
CASRNLGQVNEKLFF
>TRBJ1-1|TRBV12-3/TRBV12-4|NA
CASSITPLEIMGAFF
>TRBJ2-5|TRBV7-2|TRBD2
CASSSDLAGVRETQYF
>TRBJ2-7|TRBV7-9|NA
CASRMGASYEQYF